A single sample is the source of the 29 T cell receptor beta chains below, sequenced in a study of blood T cell repertoires in COVID-19. The data were produced by immunoSEQ multiplex PCR, yet TCRdb's version contains in-frame clones alone and is incomplete. The repertoire holds under 150,000 clones, around 84% seen once, with 10% to 15% in the top ten. Material for sequencing was peripheral blood. The receptors stem from a man aged 55-75 years with active or convalescent COVID-19.

The V gene is TRBV28, the J gene TRBJ1-6, with 8 bases aligning to TRBD1. CDR1 is MDHEN, CDR2 SYDVKM, per germline. The length of the CDR3 is 15 residues. Trimming cost V 2 bases and J 6 bases; bases outside gene matches: 3. The CDR3 DNA reads TGTGCCAGCAGTTTAGCCAGGGGGCGTAATTCACCCCTCCACTTT. Protein: CASSLARGRNSPLHF.

The chain couples TRBV3-1 (or the pseudogene TRBV3-2) to TRBJ1-4; maybe TRBD1 (5 bases). The CDR3 totals 15 residues. V was clipped by 4 bases and J by 7 bases, with 16 bases between them. CDR1 LGHDT and CDR2 YNNKEL come from the germline V gene (reference sequence). This CDR3 is CASSPHGQGGEKLFF. Here the CDR3 DNA reads TGTGCCAGCAGCCCCCACGGGCAGGGAGGTGAAAAACTGTTTTTT.

This clone was seen a few times. This sequence joins TRBV3-1 (or the pseudogene TRBV3-2) and TRBJ2-1, with TRBD2 as a possible D gene (5 bases). Germline assignment: CDR1 LGHDT and CDR2 YNNKEL (reference sequence). The CDR3 extends over 12 amino acids. Deletions cut 4 bases from V and 10 bases from J, with 11 bases between. Here the CDR3 DNA reads TGTGCCAGCAGCCCCCCTGGGAGCGAGCAGTTCTTC. Translated: CASSPPGSEQFF.

The chain employs TRBV29-1 and TRBJ1-2; 7 nucleotides match TRBD1. Trimming cost V 4 bases and J 4 bases; bases outside gene matches: 9. CDR1 and CDR2 from the germline V gene are SQVTM and ANQGSEA. This CDR3 is built from 14 residues. For the CDR3, the DNA is TGCAGCGTTGGGACCACAGGGGACAGCTATGGCTACACCTTC. Protein sequence: CSVGTTGDSYGYTF. The full variable domain, completed using reference TRBV29-1 and TRBJ1-2, is SAVISQKPSRDICQRGTSLTIQCQVDSQVTMMFWYRQQPGQSLTLIATANQGSEATYESGFVIDKFPISRPNLTFSTLTVSNMSPEDSSIYLCSVGTTGDSYGYTFGSGTRLTVV.

The V and J genes are TRBV29-1 and TRBJ2-1; no reliable D call. From germline, CDR1 is SQVTM and CDR2 ANQGSEA. The CDR3 is 15 residues long. Trimming removed 1 base from V and 10 bases from J, with 20 bases in between. CDR3 amino acids: CSVEANIGLIGEQFF. CDR3 nucleotide sequence: TGCAGCGTTGAAGCGAATATCGGCTTGATCGGGGAGCAGTTCTTC.

This clone was seen just once. The rearrangement uses TRBV11-2 and TRBJ1-1; 11 bases fit TRBD1. V lost 5 bases and J lost 0; bases outside the gene matches: 8. This CDR3 spans 17 amino acids. CDR1 SGHAT and CDR2 FQNNGV come from the germline V gene. As DNA, the CDR3 is TGTGCCAGCAGCCTTGAAGGGACAGGGGGGTTGAACACTGAAGCTTTCTTT. Its translation: CASSLEGTGGLNTEAFF.

The rearrangement links TRBV13 to TRBJ2-1; 15 bases align to TRBD2. The CDR3 length is 20 residues. Germline V gene lookup returns CDR1 PRHDT and CDR2 FYEKMQ (reference sequence). Unmatched junction bases numbered 14, after V lost 2 bases and J lost 6 bases. CDR3 DNA: TGTGCCAGCAGCTTAAAGGTGCGAAGGACTAGCGGGAGGGTAGGCAATGAGCAGTTCTTC. It codes for CASSLKVRRTSGRVGNEQFF.

This sequence joins TRBV9 and TRBJ2-7, with 8 nucleotides matching TRBD2. Germline CDR1 reads SGDLS; CDR2 reads YYNGEE. The CDR3 totals 15 residues. The V and J ends lost 1 base and 7 bases, in that order; junction bases with no gene match: 10. CDR3 sequence (DNA): TGTGCCAGCAGCGTAACCGGGAGGGGATTTGGTGAGCAGTACTTC. Amino acids: CASSVTGRGFGEQYF.

This clone was observed once. The J gene is TRBJ2-7, the V gene TRBV12-1; the table's TRBD1 call for D was not verified on the DNA. TRBV12-1 has pseudogene status. The CDR3 contains 16 residues. CDR3 in amino acids: CASSSIKDRFAYEQYF. The CDR3 DNA reads as TGTGCCAGCAGCTCTATTAAGGACAGGTTTGCCTACGAGCAGTACTTC.

The chain employs TRBV19 and TRBJ2-1; weak D call: TRBD2 (6 bases). The germline gives CDR1 LNHDA, CDR2 SQIVND (reference sequence). V shed 6 bases and J shed 2 bases, with 11 bases lying between them. This CDR3 has 14 amino acids. The CDR3 nucleotides read TGTGCCAGTAGGGGACTGGGGCCCTACAATGAGCAGTTCTTC. Its protein product is CASRGLGPYNEQFF.

The chain recombines TRBV24-1 with TRBJ2-3, with D perhaps TRBD2 (5 bases). CDR3 size: 14 residues. CDR1 KGHDR and CDR2 SFDVKD come from the germline V gene. Trimming pared 11 bases from V and 0 bases from J, leaving 14 bases between. CDR3 region: CASGGKTSTDTQYF. CDR3 in DNA: TGTGCCAGCGGAGGCAAGACAAGCACAGATACGCAGTATTTT.

This chain joins TRBV7-2 and TRBJ2-1; 9 bases line up with TRBD2. The CDR3 consists of 15 residues. Losses at the gene ends were 5 bases for V and 7 bases for J; bases not matched to a gene: 9. Germline assignment: CDR1 SGHTA and CDR2 FQGNSA. CDR3 sequence: CASSPPGGRANEQFF. In DNA form, the CDR3 reads TGTGCCAGCAGCCCCCCCGGCGGGAGGGCGAATGAGCAGTTCTTC.

This clone was seen more than once but under ten times. The chain combines TRBV18 with TRBJ1-5, with unresolved D. Per germline, CDR1 KGHSH and CDR2 LQKENI. The V end was cut by 2 bases, the J end by 2 bases, with 13 bases between. This CDR3 has 16 amino acids. The chain's CDR3 is CASSPSGRGGNQPQHF. CDR3 nucleotides: TGTGCCAGCTCACCAAGCGGACGGGGAGGCAATCAGCCCCAGCATTTT.

The genes are TRBV11-2 and TRBJ2-5, with a weak D call TRBD1 (6 bases). The V and J ends lost 5 bases and 5 bases respectively, with 15 bases between them. Germline loops: CDR1 SGHAT, CDR2 FQNNGV. This CDR3 is 14 amino acids long. The CDR3 region has the DNA TGTGCCAGCAGCCCAACAGGGTGGAGGGAGACCCAGTACTTC. This codes for CASSPTGWRETQYF.

The V and J genes are TRBV5-6 and TRBJ2-1, with 7 positions matching TRBD1. Germline trimming cut 2 bases from V and 10 bases from J; bases unmatched to any gene: 3. Looked up from germline, CDR1 is SGHDT and CDR2 is YYEEEE. The CDR3 is 12 residues long. DNA for the CDR3: TGTGCCAGCAGCTTCCGGGACAGAGAGCAGTTCTTC. Its translation is CASSFRDREQFF.

This chain links TRBV11-2 with TRBJ1-1; TRBD1 is a possible D gene (5 bases). The CDR3 is 12 residues long. V dropped 5 bases and J dropped 6 bases, with 10 bases sitting between them. The germline V gene has CDR1 SGHAT and CDR2 FQNNGV. The CDR3 nucleotides read TGTGCCAGCAGCAACCCGGGGGCTGAAGCTTTCTTT. It codes for CASSNPGAEAFF.

This chain uses TRBV7-2 with TRBJ2-7; no clear D. Germline V gene sequence: CDR1 SGHTA, CDR2 FQGNSA. The length of the CDR3 is 13 residues. Trimming pared 4 bases from V and 6 bases from J, leaving 13 bases between. The CDR3 DNA reads TGTGCCAGCAGCTCTAGTCGGCTAGGCGAGCAGTACTTC. It is translated as CASSSSRLGEQYF.

The chain carries TRBV29-1 and TRBJ1-1; possibly TRBD1 for D (5 bases). Trimming stripped 5 bases from V and 0 bases from J, with 10 bases between. The CDR3 has 13 residues. The germline V gene encodes CDR1 SQVTM and CDR2 ANQGSEA. CDR3 region: CSVLTDLNTEAFF. The DNA for the CDR3 is TGCAGCGTTCTGACAGACCTGAACACTGAAGCTTTCTTT.

This chain uses TRBV6-2 or TRBV6-3 with TRBJ2-1, with 13 bases lining up with TRBD2. V lost 6 bases, J lost 0 bases, and 5 bases stayed unmatched. The length of the CDR3 is 17 residues. The germline gives CDR1 MNHEY, CDR2 SVGEGT. The CDR3 DNA sequence: TGTGCCAGCAGCCGAACTAGCGGGAGGGTCTCCTACAATGAGCAGTTCTTC. Translating it yields CASSRTSGRVSYNEQFF.

The genes are TRBV7-3 and TRBJ2-6; D unclear. Trimming cost V 2 bases and J 1 base, with 9 bases left between them. Germline V gene data show CDR1 as SGHTA and CDR2 as FQGTGA. This CDR3 is built from 16 residues. DNA of the CDR3: TGTGCCAGCAGCTTACCAGGTTTGTCTGGGGCCAACGTCCTGACTTTC. Its protein is CASSLPGLSGANVLTF. Filled out from reference TRBV7-3 and TRBJ2-6, the complete variable domain reads GAGVSQTPSNKVTEKGKYVELRCDPISGHTALYWYRQSLGQGPEFLIYFQGTGAADDSGLPNDRFFAVRPEGSVSTLKIQRTERGDSAVYLCASSLPGLSGANVLTFGAGSRLTVL.

This clone came up a few times. The chain carries TRBV4-1 and TRBJ2-1; 9 bases agree with TRBD1. The germline V gene encodes CDR1 MGHRA and CDR2 YSYEKL. This CDR3 contains 15 residues. J lost 7 bases, V lost 5 bases, and 9 bases had no gene match. Here the CDR3 DNA reads TGCGCCAGCAGCTCCCGGGACAGGGAAGGGAATGAGCAGTTCTTC. Translation gives CASSSRDREGNEQFF.

The CDR3 spells CAISESGQPGDTQYF. The CDR3 DNA reads as TGTGCCATCAGTGAGTCGGGACAGCCAGGGGATACGCAGTATTTT. The rearrangement joins TRBV10-3 to TRBJ2-3; TRBD1 agrees at 7 bases. CDR3 length: 15 residues. With 0 bases clipped from V and 6 bases from J, the junction kept 6 bases outside the gene matches. The germline gives CDR1 ENHRY, CDR2 SYGVKD.

The CDR3 bases are TGTGCCAGTAGTATGAGAAGGGGGCAAGAGACCCAGTACTTC. Residues: CASSMRRGQETQYF. The gene calls are TRBV19 and TRBJ2-5; TRBD1 is a possible D gene (6 bases). CDR3 size: 14 residues. Trimming cost V 3 bases and J 2 bases, with 10 bases left between them. The germline CDR1 and CDR2 sequences are LNHDA and SQIVND (reference sequence).

V gene TRBV6-5 combines with J gene TRBJ2-3; 8 positions agree with TRBD1. Per the germline V gene, CDR1 is MNHEY and CDR2 is SVGAGI. The CDR3 runs to 15 residues. The junction had 7 bases not matched to a gene; V was cut back by 2 bases and J by 6 bases. This chain's CDR3 is CASSYGSRGRDTQYF. CDR3 in DNA: TGTGCCAGCAGTTACGGGAGCAGGGGGCGGGATACGCAGTATTTT.

The V call is TRBV7-2, the J call TRBJ1-2; D gene ambiguous. Germline V gene sequence: CDR1 SGHTA, CDR2 FQGNSA. The V and J ends lost 8 bases and 4 bases respectively, with 14 bases between them. The CDR3 extends over 13 amino acids. Written as DNA, the CDR3 is TGTGCCAGCGGATTAGGGAGGGCCTATGGCTACACCTTC. Protein product: CASGLGRAYGYTF.

J is TRBJ2-3 and V is TRBV27; D perhaps matches TRBD1 (5 bases). Trimming pared 2 bases from V and 6 bases from J, leaving 21 bases between. The CDR3 length is 17 residues. CDR1 is MNHEY, CDR2 SMNVEV, per germline (reference sequence). The CDR3 sequence: CASSLLDRWGSRDTQYF. The CDR3 DNA follows: TGTGCCAGCAGTTTACTTGACAGATGGGGCAGTAGGGATACGCAGTATTTT.

This sequence joins TRBV29-1 and TRBJ1-2; D is unclear. This CDR3 spans 12 amino acids. Germline lookup yields CDR1 SQVTM and CDR2 ANQGSEA. V dropped 7 bases and J dropped 1 base, with 10 bases sitting between them. The DNA for the CDR3 is TGCAGCGCGGGCGGAGATAACTATGGCTACACCTTC. This gives the protein CSAGGDNYGYTF.

The chain recombines TRBV10-3 with TRBJ2-5; 12 nucleotides match TRBD1. CDR1 is ENHRY and CDR2 is SYGVKD in the germline V gene. Trimming removed 9 bases from V and 5 bases from J; junction bases left unmatched: 10. The CDR3 is 15 residues long. Here the CDR3 DNA reads TGTGCCATGAGCAGGTCGGGACAGGGGGCTGAGACCCAGTACTTC. Translating it yields CAMSRSGQGAETQYF.

J is TRBJ1-1 and V is TRBV4-2, with 9 positions matching TRBD1. V shed 6 bases and J 6 bases; nucleotides not matched to a gene: 11. The germline V gene has CDR1 LGHNA and CDR2 YNFKEQ. The CDR3 consists of 15 residues. The CDR3: CASRVPGQGRAEAFF. In nucleotides, the CDR3 is TGTGCCAGCAGGGTTCCGGGACAGGGCCGCGCTGAAGCTTTCTTT.